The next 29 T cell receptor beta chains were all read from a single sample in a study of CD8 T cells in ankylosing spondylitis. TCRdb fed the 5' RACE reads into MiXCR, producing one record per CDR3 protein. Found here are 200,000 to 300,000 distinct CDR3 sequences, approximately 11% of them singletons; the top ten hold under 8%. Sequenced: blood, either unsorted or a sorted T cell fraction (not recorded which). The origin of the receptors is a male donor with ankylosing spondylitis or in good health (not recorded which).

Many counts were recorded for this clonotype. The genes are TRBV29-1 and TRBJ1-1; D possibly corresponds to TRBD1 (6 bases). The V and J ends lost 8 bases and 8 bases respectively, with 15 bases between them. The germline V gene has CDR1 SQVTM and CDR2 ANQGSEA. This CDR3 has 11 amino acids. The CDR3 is CSTLEGQEAFF. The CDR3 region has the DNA TGCAGCACACTCGAAGGACAGGAAGCTTTCTTT.

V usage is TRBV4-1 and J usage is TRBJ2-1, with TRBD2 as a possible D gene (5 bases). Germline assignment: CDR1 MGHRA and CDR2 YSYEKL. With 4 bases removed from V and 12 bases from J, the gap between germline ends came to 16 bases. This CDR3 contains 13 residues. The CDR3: CASSPTGLSSQFF. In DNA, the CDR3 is TGCGCCAGCAGCCCCACTGGACTCTCTTCGCAGTTCTTC.

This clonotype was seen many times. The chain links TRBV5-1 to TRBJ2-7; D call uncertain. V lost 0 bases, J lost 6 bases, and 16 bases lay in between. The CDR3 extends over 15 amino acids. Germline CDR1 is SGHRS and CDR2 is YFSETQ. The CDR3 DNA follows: TGCGCCAGCAGCTTGGGGCTGCCTGCAACCATCGAGCAGTACTTC. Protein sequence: CASSLGLPATIEQYF.

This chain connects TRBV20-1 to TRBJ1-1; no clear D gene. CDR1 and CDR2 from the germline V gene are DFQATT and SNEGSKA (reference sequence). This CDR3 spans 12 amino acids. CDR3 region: CSALGGVTEAFF. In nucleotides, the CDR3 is TGCAGCGCTTTGGGAGGAGTGACTGAAGCTTTCTTT.

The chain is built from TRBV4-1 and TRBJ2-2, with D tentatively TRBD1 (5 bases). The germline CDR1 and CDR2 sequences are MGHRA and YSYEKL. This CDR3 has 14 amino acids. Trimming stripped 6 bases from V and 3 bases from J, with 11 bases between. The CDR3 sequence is CASSLTAYTGELFF. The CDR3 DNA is TGCGCCAGCAGTTTGACAGCTTACACCGGGGAGCTGTTTTTT.

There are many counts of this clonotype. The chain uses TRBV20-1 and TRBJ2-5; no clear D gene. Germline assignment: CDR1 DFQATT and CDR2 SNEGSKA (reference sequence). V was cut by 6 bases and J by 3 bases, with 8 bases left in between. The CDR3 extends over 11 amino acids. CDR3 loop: CSAGPKETQYF. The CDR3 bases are TGCAGTGCGGGCCCGAAAGAGACCCAGTACTTC.

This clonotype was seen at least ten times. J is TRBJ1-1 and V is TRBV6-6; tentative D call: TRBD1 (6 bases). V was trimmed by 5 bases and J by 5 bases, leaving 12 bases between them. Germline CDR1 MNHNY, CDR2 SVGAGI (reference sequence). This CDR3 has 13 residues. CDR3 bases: TGTGCCAGCAGTACCTACAGGGAGACTGAAGCTTTCTTT. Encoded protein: CASSTYRETEAFF.

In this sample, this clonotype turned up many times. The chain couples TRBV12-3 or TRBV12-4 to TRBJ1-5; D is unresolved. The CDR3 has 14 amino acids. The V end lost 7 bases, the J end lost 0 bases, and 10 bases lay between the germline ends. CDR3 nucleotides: TGTGCCAGCACGCGGGATTATAGCAATCAGCCCCAGCATTTT. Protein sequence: CASTRDYSNQPQHF.

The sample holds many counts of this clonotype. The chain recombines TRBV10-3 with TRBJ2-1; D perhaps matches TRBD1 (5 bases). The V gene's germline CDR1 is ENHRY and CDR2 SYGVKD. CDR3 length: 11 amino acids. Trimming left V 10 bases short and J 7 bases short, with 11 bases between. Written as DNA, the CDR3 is TGTGCCACCGCCCAGGGAAATGAGCAGTTCTTC. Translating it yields CATAQGNEQFF.

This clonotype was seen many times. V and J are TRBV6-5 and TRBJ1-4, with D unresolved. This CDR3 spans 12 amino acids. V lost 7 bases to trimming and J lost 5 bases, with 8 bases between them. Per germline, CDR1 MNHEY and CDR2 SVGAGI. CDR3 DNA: TGTGCCAGCACAAACACCAATGAAAAACTGTTTTTT. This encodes CASTNTNEKLFF.

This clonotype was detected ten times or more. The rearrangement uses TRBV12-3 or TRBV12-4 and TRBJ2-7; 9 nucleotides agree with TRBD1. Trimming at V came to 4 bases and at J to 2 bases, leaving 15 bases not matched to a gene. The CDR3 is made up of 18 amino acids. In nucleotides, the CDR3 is TGTGCCAGCAGTTCAACAGGGGGCGCGCATACTATCCCCTACGAGCAGTACTTC. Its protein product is CASSSTGGAHTIPYEQYF.

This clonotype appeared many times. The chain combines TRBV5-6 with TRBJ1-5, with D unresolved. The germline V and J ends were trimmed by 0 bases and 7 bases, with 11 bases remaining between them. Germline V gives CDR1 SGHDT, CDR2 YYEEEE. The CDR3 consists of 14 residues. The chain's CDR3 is CASSLAAGDQPQHF. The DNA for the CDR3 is TGTGCCAGCAGCTTGGCTGCAGGCGACCAGCCCCAGCATTTT.

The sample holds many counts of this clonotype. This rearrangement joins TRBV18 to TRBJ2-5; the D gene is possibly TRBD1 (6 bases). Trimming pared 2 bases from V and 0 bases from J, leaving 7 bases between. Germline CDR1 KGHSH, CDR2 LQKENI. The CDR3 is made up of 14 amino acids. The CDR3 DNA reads TGTGCCAGCTCACCAGACAGGTACCAAGAGACCCAGTACTTC. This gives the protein CASSPDRYQETQYF.

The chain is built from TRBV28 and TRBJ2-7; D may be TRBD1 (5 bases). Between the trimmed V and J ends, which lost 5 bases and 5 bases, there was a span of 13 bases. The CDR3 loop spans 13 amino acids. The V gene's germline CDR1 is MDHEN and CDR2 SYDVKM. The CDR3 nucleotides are TGTGCCAGCAGTCCTGTCGACAGCCACGAGCAGTACTTC. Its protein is CASSPVDSHEQYF.

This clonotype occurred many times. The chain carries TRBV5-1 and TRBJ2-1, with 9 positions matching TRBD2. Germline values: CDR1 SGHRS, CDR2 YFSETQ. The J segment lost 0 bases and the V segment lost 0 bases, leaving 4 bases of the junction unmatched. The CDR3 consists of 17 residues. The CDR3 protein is CASSLDASGVSYNEQFF. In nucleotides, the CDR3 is TGCGCCAGCAGCTTGGATGCTAGCGGGGTCTCCTACAATGAGCAGTTCTTC.

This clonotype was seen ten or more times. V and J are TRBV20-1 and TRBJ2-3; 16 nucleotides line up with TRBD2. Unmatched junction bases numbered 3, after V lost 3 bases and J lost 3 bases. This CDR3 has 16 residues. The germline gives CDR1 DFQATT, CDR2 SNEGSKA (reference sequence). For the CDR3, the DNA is TGCAGTGCTAGGGGACTAGCGGGAGGGGCTACAGATACGCAGTATTTT. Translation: CSARGLAGGATDTQYF.

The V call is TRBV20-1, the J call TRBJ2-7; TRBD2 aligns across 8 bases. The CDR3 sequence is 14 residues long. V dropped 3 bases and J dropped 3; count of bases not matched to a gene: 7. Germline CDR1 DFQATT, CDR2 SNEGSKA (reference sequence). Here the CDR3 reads CSASGTRTFYEQYF. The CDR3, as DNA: TGCAGTGCTAGCGGGACTAGGACGTTCTACGAGCAGTACTTC.

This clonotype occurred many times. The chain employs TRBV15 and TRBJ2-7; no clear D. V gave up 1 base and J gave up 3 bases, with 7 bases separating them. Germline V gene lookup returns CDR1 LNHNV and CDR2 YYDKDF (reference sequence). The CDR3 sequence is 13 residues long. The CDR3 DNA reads TGTGCCACCAGCAGAGGGGTCTTCTACGAGCAGTACTTC. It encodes CATSRGVFYEQYF.

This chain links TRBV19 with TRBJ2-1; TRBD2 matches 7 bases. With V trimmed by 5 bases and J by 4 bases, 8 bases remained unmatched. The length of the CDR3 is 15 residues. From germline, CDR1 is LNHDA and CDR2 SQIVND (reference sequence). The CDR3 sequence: CASSSGLRGYNEQFF. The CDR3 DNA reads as TGTGCCAGTAGTTCGGGACTAAGAGGATACAATGAGCAGTTCTTC.

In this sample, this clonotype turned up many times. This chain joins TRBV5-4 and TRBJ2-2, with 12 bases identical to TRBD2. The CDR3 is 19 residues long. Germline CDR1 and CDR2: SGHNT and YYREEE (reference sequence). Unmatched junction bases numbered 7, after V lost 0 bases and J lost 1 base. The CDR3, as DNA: TGTGCCAGCAGCTTGGGCCTAGCGGGGGGGGATCTGAACACCGGGGAGCTGTTTTTT. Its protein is CASSLGLAGGDLNTGELFF. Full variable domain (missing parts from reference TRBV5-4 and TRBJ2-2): ETGVTQSPTHLIKTRGQQVTLRCSSQSGHNTVSWYQQALGQGPQFIFQYYREEENGRGNFPPRFSGLQFPNYSSELNVNALELDDSALYLCASSLGLAGGDLNTGELFFGEGSRLTVL.

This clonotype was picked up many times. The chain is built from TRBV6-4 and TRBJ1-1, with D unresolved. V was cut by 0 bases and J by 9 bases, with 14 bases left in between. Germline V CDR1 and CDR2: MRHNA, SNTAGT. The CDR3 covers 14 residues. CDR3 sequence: CASSDSPSAGKAFF. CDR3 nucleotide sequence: TGTGCCAGCAGTGACTCTCCCTCGGCGGGTAAAGCTTTCTTT.

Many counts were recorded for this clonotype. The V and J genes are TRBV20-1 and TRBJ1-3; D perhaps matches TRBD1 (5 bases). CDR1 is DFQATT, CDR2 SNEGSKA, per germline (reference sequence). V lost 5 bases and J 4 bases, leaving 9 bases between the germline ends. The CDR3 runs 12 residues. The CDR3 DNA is TGCAGTGCTTTGGGGACGGGAAACACCATATATTTT. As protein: CSALGTGNTIYF.

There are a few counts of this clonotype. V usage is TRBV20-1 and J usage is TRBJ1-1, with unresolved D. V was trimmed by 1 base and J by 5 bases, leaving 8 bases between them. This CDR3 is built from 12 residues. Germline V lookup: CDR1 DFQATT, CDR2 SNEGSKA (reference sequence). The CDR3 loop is CSARGQITEAFF. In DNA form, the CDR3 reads TGCAGTGCTAGAGGCCAGATTACTGAAGCTTTCTTT.

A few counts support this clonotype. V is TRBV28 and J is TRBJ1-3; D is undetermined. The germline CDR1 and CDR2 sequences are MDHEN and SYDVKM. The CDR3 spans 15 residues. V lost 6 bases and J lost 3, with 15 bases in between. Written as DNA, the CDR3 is TGTGCCAGCAGGGGTGGGGATTTGTTTGGAAACACCATATATTTT. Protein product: CASRGGDLFGNTIYF. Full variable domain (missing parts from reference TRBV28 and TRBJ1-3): DVKVTQSSRYLVKRTGEKVFLECVQDMDHENMFWYRQDPGLGLRLIYFSYDVKMKEKGDIPEGYSVSREKKERFSLILESASTNQTSMYLCASRGGDLFGNTIYFGEGSWLTVV.

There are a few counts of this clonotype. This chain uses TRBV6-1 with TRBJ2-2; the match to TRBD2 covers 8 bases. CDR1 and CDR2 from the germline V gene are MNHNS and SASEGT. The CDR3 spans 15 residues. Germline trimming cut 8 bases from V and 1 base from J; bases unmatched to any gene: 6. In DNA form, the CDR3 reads TGTGCCAGCCGAGCGGGAGCGCAGAACACCGGGGAGCTGTTTTTT. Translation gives CASRAGAQNTGELFF.

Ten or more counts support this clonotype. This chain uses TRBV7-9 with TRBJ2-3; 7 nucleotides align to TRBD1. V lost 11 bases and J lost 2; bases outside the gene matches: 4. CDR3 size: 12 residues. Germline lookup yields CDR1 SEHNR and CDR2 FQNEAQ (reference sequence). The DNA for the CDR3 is TGTGCCCAGACAGGGTTCACAGATACGCAGTATTTT. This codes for CAQTGFTDTQYF.

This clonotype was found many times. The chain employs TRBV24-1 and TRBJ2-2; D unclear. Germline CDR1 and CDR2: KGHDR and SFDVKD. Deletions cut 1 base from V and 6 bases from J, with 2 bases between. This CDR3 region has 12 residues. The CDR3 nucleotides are TGTGCCACCAGTGATTTTTCCGGGGAGCTGTTTTTT. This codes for CATSDFSGELFF.

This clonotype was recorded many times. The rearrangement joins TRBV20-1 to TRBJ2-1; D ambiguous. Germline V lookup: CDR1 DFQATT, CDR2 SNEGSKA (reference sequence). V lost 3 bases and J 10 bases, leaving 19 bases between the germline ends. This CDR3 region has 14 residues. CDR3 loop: CSARTALRTPEQFF. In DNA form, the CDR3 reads TGCAGTGCTAGGACGGCTTTGCGAACGCCGGAGCAGTTCTTC.

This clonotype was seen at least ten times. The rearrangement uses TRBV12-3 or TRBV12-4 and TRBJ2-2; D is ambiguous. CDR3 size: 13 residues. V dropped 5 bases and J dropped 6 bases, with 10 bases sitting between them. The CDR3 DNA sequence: TGTGCCAGCAGTCCTACTGTGGCCGGGGAGCTGTTTTTT. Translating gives CASSPTVAGELFF.